This TCR beta chain was found in a study of blood T cells in healthy people across ages. This clonotype was recorded only once. Germline V lookup: CDR1 GTSNPN, CDR2 SVGIG (reference sequence). The CDR3 loop spans 14 amino acids. Primed by a sample-barcoded 5' primer and a J-beta primer mix, a second PCR proceeded for 7 to 11 cycles. Using its own MiXCR run on the 5' RACE reads, TCRdb lists one record per CDR3 protein. The data show around 900,000 distinct CDR3 sequences, 45% to 60% seen once. The receptor's source is an older woman in good health. The chain has TRBV30 and TRBJ2-4; unclear D gene. The DNA end favors TRBJ2-7, so the J call may be wrong. Source material: blood. The CDR3 coding sequence is TGTGCCTGGAGACCGGTACAGATAACCTACGAGCAGTACTTC. This gives the protein CAWRPVQITYEQYF.